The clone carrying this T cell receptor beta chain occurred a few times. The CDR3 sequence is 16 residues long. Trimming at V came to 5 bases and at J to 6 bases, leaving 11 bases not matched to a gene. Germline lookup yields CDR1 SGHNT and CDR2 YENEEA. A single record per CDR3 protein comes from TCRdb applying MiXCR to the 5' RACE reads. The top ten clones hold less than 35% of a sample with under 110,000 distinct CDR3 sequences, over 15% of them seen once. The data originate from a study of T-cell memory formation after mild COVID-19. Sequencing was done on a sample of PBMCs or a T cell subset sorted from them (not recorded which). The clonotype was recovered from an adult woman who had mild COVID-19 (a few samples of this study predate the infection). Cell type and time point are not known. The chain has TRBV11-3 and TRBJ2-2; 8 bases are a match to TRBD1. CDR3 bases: TGTGCCAGCAGCCGCTCGGGACAGGTGATTCCCGGGGAGCTGTTTTTT. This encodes CASSRSGQVIPGELFF.